Given below is one TCR beta chain in context. What it binds is unknown. These donors, healthy bone marrow donors, were studied. PCR involved 60 Vbeta and 13 Jbeta primers. The data were produced by immunoSEQ multiplex PCR, yet TCRdb's version contains in-frame clones alone and is incomplete. The table shows some 160,000 clones, with roughly three quarters occurring only once. These data come from a study of cytomegalovirus exposure and HLA in healthy donors. The study's findings and limits: Associated with cytomegalovirus, according to the listing, were 150 to 200 TCR beta chains.

Specimen: PBMCs. This TCR was sampled from a man in his 60s in good health and CMV-seronegative.

CDR3 bases: TGCGCCAGCAGTCCATCACAGGGGGTTTTGGGAGGCTACACCTTC. Translation: CASSPSQGVLGGYTF. V gene TRBV5-1 combines with J gene TRBJ1-2; 8 bases align to TRBD1. CDR1 and CDR2 (germline): SGHRS, YFSETQ. The ends lost 5 bases at V and 8 bases at J; junction bases unmatched: 14. This CDR3 has 15 amino acids. The full variable domain, completed using reference TRBV5-1 and TRBJ1-2, is KAGVTQTPRYLIKTRGQQVTLSCSPISGHRSVSWYQQTPGQGLQFLFEYFSETQRNKGNFPGRFSGRQFSNSRSEMNVSTLELGDSALYLCASSPSQGVLGGYTFGSGTRLTVV.